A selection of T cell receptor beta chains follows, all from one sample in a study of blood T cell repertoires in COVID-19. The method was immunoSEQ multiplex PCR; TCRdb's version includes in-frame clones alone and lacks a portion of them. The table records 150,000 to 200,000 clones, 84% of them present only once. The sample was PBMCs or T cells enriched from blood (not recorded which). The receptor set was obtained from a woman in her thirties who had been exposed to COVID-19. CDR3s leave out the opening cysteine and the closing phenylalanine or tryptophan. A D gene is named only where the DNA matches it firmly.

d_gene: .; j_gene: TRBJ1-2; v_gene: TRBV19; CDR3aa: ASSRGGTESRGYT
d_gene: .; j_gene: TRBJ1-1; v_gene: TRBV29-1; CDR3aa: SAWGVTEAF
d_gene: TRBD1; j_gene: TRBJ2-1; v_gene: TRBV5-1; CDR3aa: ASSPYMDRGYNEQF
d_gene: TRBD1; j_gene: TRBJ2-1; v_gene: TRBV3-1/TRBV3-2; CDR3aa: ASSQGWDRGYNEQF
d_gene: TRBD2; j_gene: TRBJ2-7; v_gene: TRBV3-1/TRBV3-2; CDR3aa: ASSQEETSGVD
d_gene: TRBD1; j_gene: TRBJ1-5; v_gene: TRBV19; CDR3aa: ASTPGTGRSGQPQH
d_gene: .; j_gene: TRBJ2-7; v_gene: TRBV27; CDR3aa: ASSLLGGSYEQY
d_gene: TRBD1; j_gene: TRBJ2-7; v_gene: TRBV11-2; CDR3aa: ASSSGQGLF
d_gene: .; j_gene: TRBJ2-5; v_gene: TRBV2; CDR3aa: ASSDFSGEETQY
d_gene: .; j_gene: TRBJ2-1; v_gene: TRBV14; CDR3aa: ASSQDWASYNEQF
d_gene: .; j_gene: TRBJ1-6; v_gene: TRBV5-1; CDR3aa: ASSLDGVYNSPLH
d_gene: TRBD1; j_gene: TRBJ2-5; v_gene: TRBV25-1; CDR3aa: ASSEQGAQETQY
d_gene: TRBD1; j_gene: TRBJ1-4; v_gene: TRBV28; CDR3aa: ASSFRGAVSNEKLF
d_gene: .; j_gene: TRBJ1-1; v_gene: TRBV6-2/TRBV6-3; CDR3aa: ASSYPAGEATEAF
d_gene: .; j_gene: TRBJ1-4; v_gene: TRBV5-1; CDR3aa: ASSLAWTDNEKLF
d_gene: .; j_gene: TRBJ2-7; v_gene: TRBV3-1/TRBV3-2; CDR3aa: ASSPDYSYEQY
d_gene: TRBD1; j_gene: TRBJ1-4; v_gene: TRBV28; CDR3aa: ASSSAGTGGEKLF
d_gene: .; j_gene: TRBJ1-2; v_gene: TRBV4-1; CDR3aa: ASSPQTRRINYGYT
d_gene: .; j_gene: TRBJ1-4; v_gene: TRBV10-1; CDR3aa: ASSDRGVEKLF
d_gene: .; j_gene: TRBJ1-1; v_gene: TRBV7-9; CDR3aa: ATVAGGTEAF
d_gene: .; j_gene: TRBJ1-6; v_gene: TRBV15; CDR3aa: ATSRATGNSPLH
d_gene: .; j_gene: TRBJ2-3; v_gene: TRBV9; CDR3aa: ASSVNRVSYVSTDTQY